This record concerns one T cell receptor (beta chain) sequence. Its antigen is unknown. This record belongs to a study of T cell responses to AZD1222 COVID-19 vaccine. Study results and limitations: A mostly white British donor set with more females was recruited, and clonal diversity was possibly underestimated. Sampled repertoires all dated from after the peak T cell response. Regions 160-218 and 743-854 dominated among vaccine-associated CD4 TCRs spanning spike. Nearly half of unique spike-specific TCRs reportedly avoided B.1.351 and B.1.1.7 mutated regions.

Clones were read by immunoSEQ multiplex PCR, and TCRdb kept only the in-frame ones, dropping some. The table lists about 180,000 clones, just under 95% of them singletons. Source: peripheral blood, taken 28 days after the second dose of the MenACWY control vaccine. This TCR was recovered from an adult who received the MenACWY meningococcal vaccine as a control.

CDR3 coding DNA: TGTGCCAGTAGTCTGAAGGGACGGGGGGTTTATGGCTACACCTTC. Translating it yields CASSLKGRGVYGYTF. The rearrangement links TRBV19 to TRBJ1-2; a possible D gene is TRBD1 (5 bases). From germline, CDR1 is LNHDA and CDR2 SQIVND (reference sequence). V was shortened by 5 bases and J by 5 bases, with 18 bases between the two germline ends. This CDR3 comprises 15 residues. The full variable domain, with the rest looked up from reference TRBV19 and TRBJ1-2, is DGGITQSPKYLFRKEGQNVTLSCEQNLNHDAMYWYRQDPGQGLRLIYYSQIVNDFQKGDIAEGYSVSREKKESFPLTVTSAQKNPTAFYLCASSLKGRGVYGYTFGSGTRLTVV.